Reported below is one T cell receptor beta chain. Antigen unknown. This specimen belongs to a study of blood T cells in healthy people across ages. Notes on the study in general: The fall in TCR beta diversity per million T cells was roughly linear with age. The diversity estimates, figures obtained from one million T cells, were considered underestimates.

Germline V gives CDR1 SGHTA, CDR2 FQGNSA. Trimming took off 5 bases at V and 1 base at J, with 14 bases between the two ends. The CDR3 consists of 15 residues. A second PCR of about 6 to 12 cycles used a sample-barcoded 5' primer and a J-beta primer mix. TCRdb reprocessed the 5' RACE reads with MiXCR, giving one entry per CDR3 protein. The data contain roughly 720,000 distinct CDR3 sequences, about 53% of them singletons. Sequencing input: blood. This sequence was found in an elderly man in good health. V usage is TRBV7-2 and J usage is TRBJ1-1; D is ambiguous. Here the CDR3 DNA reads TGTGCCAGCAGCGATCGGGGAGGGCGGAACACTGAAGCTTTCTTT. Protein product: CASSDRGGRNTEAFF. Drawing the rest from reference TRBV7-2 and TRBJ1-1, the complete variable domain is GAGVSQSPSNKVTEKGKDVELRCDPISGHTALYWYRQSLGQGLEFLIYFQGNSAPDKSGLPSDRFSAERTGGSVSTLTIQRTQQEDSAVYLCASSDRGGRNTEAFFGQGTRLTVV.